Included here is one TCR beta chain sequence, with context. The sample originates from a study of blood T cell repertoires in COVID-19. Study details: There were acute and convalescent COVID-19 samples, and they came from the United States, Italy and Spain. The analysed material was cDNA or gDNA that came from T cells, B-cell-depleted T cells, or PBMCs.

Per the authors' pipeline: Estimation of nucleated cell counts was performed using reference gene primer amplification. Using immunoSEQ multiplex PCR, the repertoire was profiled, and TCRdb retains in-frame clones only, with some absent. Clonal size and the V and J genes are those of that table, whereas D and trimming came from the DNA. The sample consists of some 51,000 clones, around 90% of them appearing once. The origin of this receptor is a man in his fifties or sixties with acute or convalescent COVID-19. The sequenced material came from peripheral blood.

Written as DNA, the CDR3 is TGTGCCAGCAGTTTCCTCCCCGTGAGCGGGGGGGTTGACACCGGGGAGCTGTTTTTT. This gives the protein CASSFLPVSGGVDTGELFF. The V and J genes are TRBV28 and TRBJ2-2, with 10 bases fitting TRBD2. The V gene end was trimmed by 3 bases and the J gene end by 3 bases; junction bases not matched to a gene: 13. CDR3 size: 19 residues. Germline-derived CDR1 and CDR2 are MDHEN and SYDVKM.